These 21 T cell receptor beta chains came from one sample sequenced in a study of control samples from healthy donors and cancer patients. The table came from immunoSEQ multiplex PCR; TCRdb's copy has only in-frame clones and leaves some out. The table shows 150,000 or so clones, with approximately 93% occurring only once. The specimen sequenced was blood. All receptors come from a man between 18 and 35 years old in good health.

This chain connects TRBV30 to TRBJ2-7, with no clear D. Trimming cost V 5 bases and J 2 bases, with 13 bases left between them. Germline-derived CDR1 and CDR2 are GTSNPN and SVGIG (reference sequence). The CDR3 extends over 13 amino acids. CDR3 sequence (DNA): TGTGCCTGGGCGACGACCACCGCCTACGAGCAGTACTTC. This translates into CAWATTTAYEQYF.

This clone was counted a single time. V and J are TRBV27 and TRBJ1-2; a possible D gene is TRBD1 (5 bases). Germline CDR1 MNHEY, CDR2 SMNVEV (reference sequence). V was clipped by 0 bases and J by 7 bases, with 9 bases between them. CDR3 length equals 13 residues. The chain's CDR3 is CASSLSEGVGYTF. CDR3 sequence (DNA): TGTGCCAGCAGTTTATCCGAAGGGGTTGGCTACACCTTC.

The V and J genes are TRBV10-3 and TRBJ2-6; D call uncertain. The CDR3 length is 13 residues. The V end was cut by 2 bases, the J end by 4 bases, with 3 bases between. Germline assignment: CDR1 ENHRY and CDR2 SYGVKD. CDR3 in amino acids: CAISETGANVLTF. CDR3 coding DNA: TGTGCCATCAGTGAGACGGGGGCCAACGTCCTGACTTTC.

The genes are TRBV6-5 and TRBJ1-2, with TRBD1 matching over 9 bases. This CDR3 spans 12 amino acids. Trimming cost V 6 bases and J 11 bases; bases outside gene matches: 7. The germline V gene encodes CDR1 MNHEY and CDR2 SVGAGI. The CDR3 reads CASRRPTGGYTF. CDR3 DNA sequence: TGTGCCAGCAGACGACCGACAGGGGGGTACACCTTC.

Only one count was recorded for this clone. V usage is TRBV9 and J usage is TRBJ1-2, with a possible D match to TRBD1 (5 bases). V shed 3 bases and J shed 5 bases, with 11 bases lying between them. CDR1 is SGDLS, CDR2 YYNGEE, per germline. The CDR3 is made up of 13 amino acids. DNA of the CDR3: TGTGCCAGCAGCGGTGGACGGGGGTATGGCTACACCTTC. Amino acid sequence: CASSGGRGYGYTF.

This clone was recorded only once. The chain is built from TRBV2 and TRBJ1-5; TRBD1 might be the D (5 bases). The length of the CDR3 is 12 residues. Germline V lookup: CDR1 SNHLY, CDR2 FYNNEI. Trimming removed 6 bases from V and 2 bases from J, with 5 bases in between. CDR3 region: CASRTGNQPQHF. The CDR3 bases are TGTGCCAGCAGGACAGGCAATCAGCCCCAGCATTTT.

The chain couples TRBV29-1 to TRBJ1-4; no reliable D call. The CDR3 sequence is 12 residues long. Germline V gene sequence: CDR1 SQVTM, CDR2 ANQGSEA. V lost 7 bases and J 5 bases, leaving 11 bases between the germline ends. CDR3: CSAKTGNEKLFF. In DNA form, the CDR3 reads TGCAGCGCTAAGACGGGGAATGAAAAACTGTTTTTT. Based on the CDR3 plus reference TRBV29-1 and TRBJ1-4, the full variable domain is SAVISQKPSRDICQRGTSLTIQCQVDSQVTMMFWYRQQPGQSLTLIATANQGSEATYESGFVIDKFPISRPNLTFSTLTVSNMSPEDSSIYLCSAKTGNEKLFFGSGTQLSVL.

CDR3 DNA: TGCAGCGTTATTGGCTCTGGTGGAGGGCCCCTCGGGGAGCAGTACTTC. Translating it yields CSVIGSGGGPLGEQYF. The V and J genes are TRBV29-1 and TRBJ2-7; D perhaps matches TRBD2 (6 bases). The CDR3 runs 16 residues. The germline gives CDR1 SQVTM, CDR2 ANQGSEA. V lost 5 bases and J lost 7, with 27 bases in between.

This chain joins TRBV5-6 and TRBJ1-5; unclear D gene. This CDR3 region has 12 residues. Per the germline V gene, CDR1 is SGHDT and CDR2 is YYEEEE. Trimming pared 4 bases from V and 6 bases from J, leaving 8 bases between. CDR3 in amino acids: CASSPLGQPQHF. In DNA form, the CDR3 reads TGTGCCAGCAGCCCCTTGGGTCAGCCCCAGCATTTT.

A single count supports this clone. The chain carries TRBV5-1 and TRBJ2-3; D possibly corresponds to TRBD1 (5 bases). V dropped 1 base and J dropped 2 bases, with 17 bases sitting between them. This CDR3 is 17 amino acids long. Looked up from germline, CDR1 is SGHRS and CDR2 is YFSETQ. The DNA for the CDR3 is TGCGCCAGCAGCTTGATGAGACAGCAACTAATCACAGATACGCAGTATTTT. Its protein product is CASSLMRQQLITDTQYF.

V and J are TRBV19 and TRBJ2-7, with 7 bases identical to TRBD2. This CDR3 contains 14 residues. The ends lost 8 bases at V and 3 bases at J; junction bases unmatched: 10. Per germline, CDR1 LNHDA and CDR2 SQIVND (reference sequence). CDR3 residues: CASGMGGFGYEQYF. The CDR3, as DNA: TGTGCCAGTGGAATGGGGGGGTTTGGCTACGAGCAGTACTTC.

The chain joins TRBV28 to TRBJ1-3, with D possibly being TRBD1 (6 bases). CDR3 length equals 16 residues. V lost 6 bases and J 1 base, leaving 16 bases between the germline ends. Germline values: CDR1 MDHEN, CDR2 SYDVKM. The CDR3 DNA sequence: TGTGCCAGCAGCACCACCCGAACAGGGTCTGGAAACACCATATATTTT. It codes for CASSTTRTGSGNTIYF.

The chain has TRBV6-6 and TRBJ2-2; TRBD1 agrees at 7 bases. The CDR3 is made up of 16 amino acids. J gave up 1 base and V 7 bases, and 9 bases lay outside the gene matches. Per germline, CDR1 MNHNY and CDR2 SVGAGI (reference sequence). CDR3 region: CASNTIGTVNTGELFF. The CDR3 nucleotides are TGTGCCAGCAATACAATTGGGACAGTGAACACCGGGGAGCTGTTTTTT.

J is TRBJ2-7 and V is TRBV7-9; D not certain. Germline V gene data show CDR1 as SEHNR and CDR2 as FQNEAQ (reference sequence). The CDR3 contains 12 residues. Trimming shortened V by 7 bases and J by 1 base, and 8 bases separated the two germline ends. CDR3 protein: CASTRGSYEQYF. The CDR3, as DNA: TGTGCCAGCACCCGAGGATCCTACGAGCAGTACTTC.

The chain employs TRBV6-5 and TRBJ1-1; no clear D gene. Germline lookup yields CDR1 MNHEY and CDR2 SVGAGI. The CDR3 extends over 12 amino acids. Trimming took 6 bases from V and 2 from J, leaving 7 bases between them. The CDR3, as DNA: TGTGCCAGCAGCAGAGATAACACTGAAGCTTTCTTT. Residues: CASSRDNTEAFF.

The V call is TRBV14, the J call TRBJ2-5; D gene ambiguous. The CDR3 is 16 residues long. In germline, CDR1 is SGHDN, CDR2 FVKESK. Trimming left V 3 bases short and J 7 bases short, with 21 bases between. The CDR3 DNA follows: TGTGCCAGCAGCCATGGGTATGGGGAACTAAGAAGGACCCAGTACTTC. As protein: CASSHGYGELRRTQYF. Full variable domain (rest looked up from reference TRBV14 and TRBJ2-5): EAGVTQFPSHSVIEKGQTVTLRCDPISGHDNLYWYRRVMGKEIKFLLHFVKESKQDESGMPNNRFLAERTGGTYSTLKVQPAELEDSGVYFCASSHGYGELRRTQYFGPGTRLLVL.

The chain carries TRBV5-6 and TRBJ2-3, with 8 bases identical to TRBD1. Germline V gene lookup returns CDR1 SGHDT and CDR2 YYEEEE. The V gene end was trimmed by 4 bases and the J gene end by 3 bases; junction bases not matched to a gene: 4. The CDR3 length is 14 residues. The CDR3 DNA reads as TGTGCCAGCAGCCTGGGACAGGCGACAGATACGCAGTATTTT. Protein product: CASSLGQATDTQYF.

This CDR3 reads CASSPSAGLQETQYF. CDR3 DNA sequence: TGTGCCAGCTCACCAAGTGCAGGGCTACAAGAGACCCAGTACTTC. V and J are TRBV18 and TRBJ2-5; perhaps TRBD1 as D (5 bases). Germline CDR1 reads KGHSH; CDR2 reads LQKENI. V lost 2 bases to trimming and J lost 2 bases, with 12 bases between them. CDR3 length equals 15 residues.

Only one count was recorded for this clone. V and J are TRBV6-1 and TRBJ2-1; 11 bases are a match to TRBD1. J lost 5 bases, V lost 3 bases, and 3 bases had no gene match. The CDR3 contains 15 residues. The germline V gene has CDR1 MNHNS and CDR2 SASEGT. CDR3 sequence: CASSEDRGQDNEQFF. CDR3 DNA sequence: TGTGCCAGCAGTGAGGACAGGGGGCAGGACAATGAGCAGTTCTTC.

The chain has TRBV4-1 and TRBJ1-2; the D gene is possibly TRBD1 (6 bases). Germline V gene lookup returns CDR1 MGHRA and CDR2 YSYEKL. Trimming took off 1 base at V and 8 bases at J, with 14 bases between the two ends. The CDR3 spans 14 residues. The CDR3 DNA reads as TGCGCCAGCAGCCAAGCAGGGGATCTCTGGGGCTACACCTTC. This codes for CASSQAGDLWGYTF.

CDR3 region: CASSRRGDVTEAFF. CDR3 bases: TGTGCCAGCAGCCGCAGGGGCGACGTCACTGAAGCTTTCTTT. The chain couples TRBV3-1 (or the pseudogene TRBV3-2) to TRBJ1-1; D may be TRBD1 (6 bases). CDR1 and CDR2 (germline): LGHDT, YNNKEL (reference sequence). The CDR3 has 14 amino acids. Trimming stripped 4 bases from V and 4 bases from J, with 13 bases between.